This TCR beta chain was retrieved from a study of blood T cells in healthy people across ages. The amount of total RNA extracted per sample was at least 5 micrograms. PCR was performed a second time for about 6 to 12 cycles using a sample-barcoded 5' primer and a J-beta primer mix. TCRdb redid the calling of the 5' RACE reads with MiXCR, one entry per CDR3 protein. Of over 600,000 distinct CDR3 sequences listed, around 45% are singletons. Study findings and constraints: The lack of PBMC sorting stopped any conclusive naive versus antigen-experienced comparison.

For this clonotype: Antigen unknown.

Trimming took 3 bases from V and 2 from J; bases not matched to a gene: 7. This CDR3 is 16 amino acids long. Germline V gives CDR1 SGHTA, CDR2 FQGNSA. The V call is TRBV7-2, the J call TRBJ2-5, with 9 bases aligning to TRBD2. The TCR comes from a man at least 80 years old in good health. Sequencing input: blood. CDR3 bases: TGTGCCAGCAGCTTCGCGAATGCGGGAGGGCAAGAGACCCAGTACTTC. Amino acid sequence: CASSFANAGGQETQYF.